The next 12 T cell receptor beta chains were all read from a single sample in a study of cytomegalovirus exposure and HLA in healthy donors. Both 60 Vbeta primers and 13 Jbeta primers went into the PCR. Produced via immunoSEQ multiplex PCR; TCRdb's table is partial and in-frame only. The profile covers 200,000 or so clones, with roughly 80% appearing a single time and 6.5% taken by the ten largest. Source material: PBMCs. The source of these receptors is a woman aged 50 to 60 in good health and CMV-seropositive.

The J gene is TRBJ2-5, the V gene TRBV5-1, with 7 bases lining up with TRBD1. This CDR3 comprises 15 residues. Germline V CDR1 and CDR2: SGHRS, YFSETQ. V was pared by 4 bases and J by 3 bases, with 9 bases of the junction left unmatched. The CDR3 spells CASSDGDSPKETQYF. CDR3 nucleotides: TGCGCCAGCAGCGACGGGGACAGTCCAAAAGAGACCCAGTACTTC.

The chain uses TRBV6-5 and TRBJ2-5, with TRBD2 as a possible D gene (6 bases). Gene TRBJ2-7 matches the end of the DNA better, so the J call may be wrong. The germline V gene has CDR1 MNHEY and CDR2 SVGAGI. The CDR3 is 16 residues long. CDR3 DNA: TGTGCCAGCAGTTACTTGGTGGGGACGGGGGTCTACGAGCAGTACTTC. It yields the protein CASSYLVGTGVYEQYF.

The chain has TRBV5-5 and TRBJ1-4; 7 bases are shared with TRBD1. The length of the CDR3 is 18 residues. CDR1 is SGHKS, CDR2 YYEKEE, per germline (reference sequence). V was pared by 2 bases and J by 5 bases, with 15 bases of the junction left unmatched. The DNA for the CDR3 is TGTGCCAGCAGCTTCCGGGACAGCTTTTTTTCCAGCAATGAAAAACTGTTTTTT. Its protein is CASSFRDSFFSSNEKLFF.

As to this clone: One junction end does not reproduce the germline sequence, and a read error may be involved. The chain couples TRBV5-8 to TRBJ2-1; D is perhaps TRBD1 (6 bases). Germline CDR1 and CDR2: SGHTS and YDEGEE. The CDR3 has 15 residues. CDR3: CASRLDSGLWNEQFF. The CDR3 DNA is TGTGCCAGCAGGTTGGACAGTGGATTGTGGAATGAGCAGTTCTTC.

The J gene is TRBJ1-1, the V gene TRBV5-8, with 10 bases aligning to TRBD1. CDR3 length: 17 amino acids. Germline V gene sequence: CDR1 SGHTS, CDR2 YDEGEE. Germline trimming cut 3 bases from V and 4 bases from J; bases unmatched to any gene: 12. CDR3 in amino acids: CASSSYTRDRGGTEAFF. As DNA, the CDR3 is TGTGCCAGCAGCTCGTATACCCGGGACAGGGGTGGCACTGAAGCTTTCTTT.

V is TRBV6-1 and J is TRBJ2-1, with D maybe TRBD1 (6 bases). Germline V gene sequence: CDR1 MNHNS, CDR2 SASEGT. The CDR3 is 14 amino acids. Trimming removed 5 bases from V and 5 bases from J, with 13 bases in between. CDR3 amino acids: CASSLTGKNNEQFF. The CDR3 region has the DNA TGTGCCAGCAGTCTTACAGGGAAAAACAATGAGCAGTTCTTC.

The chain links TRBV19 to TRBJ1-5; D is perhaps TRBD1 (5 bases). V was trimmed by 4 bases and J by 5 bases, leaving 9 bases between them. CDR1 and CDR2 from the germline V gene are LNHDA and SQIVND (reference sequence). The CDR3 consists of 13 residues. In nucleotides, the CDR3 is TGTGCCAGTAGTAGGGCGGGGGATCAGCCCCAGCATTTT. Translating it yields CASSRAGDQPQHF.

A remark on this clone: Relative to the germline gene, one junction end is altered; a read error may explain this. The V call is TRBV7-9, the J call TRBJ2-3, with TRBD2 identical over 9 bases. CDR3 length: 15 amino acids. Germline-derived CDR1 and CDR2 are SEHNR and FQNEAQ (reference sequence). This CDR3 is CSSILPGLADDTQYF. CDR3 nucleotide sequence: TGTTCCAGCATCCTTCCGGGACTAGCAGACGATACGCAGTATTTT.

The rearrangement links TRBV18 to TRBJ2-1, with TRBD2 identical over 11 bases. There are 15 residues in the CDR3. J gave up 9 bases and V 0 bases, and 4 bases lay outside the gene matches. CDR1 is KGHSH and CDR2 is LQKENI in the germline V gene. CDR3 sequence reads: CASSPPASGGSEQFF. The CDR3 DNA is TGTGCCAGCTCACCACCGGCTAGCGGGGGGAGTGAGCAGTTCTTC.

The chain recombines TRBV4-3 with TRBJ2-1, with D possibly being TRBD2 (6 bases). Germline V gene data show CDR1 as LGHNA and CDR2 as YSLEER. This CDR3 region has 17 residues. V shed 0 bases and J shed 1 base, with 13 bases lying between them. The CDR3 region is CASSQDGGLGSYNEQFF. The CDR3 DNA reads as TGCGCCAGCAGCCAAGATGGGGGGTTGGGATCCTACAATGAGCAGTTCTTC.

This clone has only one observation. This chain connects TRBV4-2 to TRBJ2-2; 12 bases fit TRBD2. V lost 0 bases, J lost 2 bases, and 10 bases stayed unmatched. Germline values: CDR1 LGHNA, CDR2 YNFKEQ. The CDR3 loop spans 20 amino acids. The CDR3 DNA reads as TGTGCCAGCAGCCAAGAAACGAGCCTAGCGGGAGGGCCTAACACCGGGGAGCTGTTTTTT. Its protein is CASSQETSLAGGPNTGELFF.

In this sample, this clone turned up a few times. The V gene is TRBV11-2, the J gene TRBJ1-4; TRBD1 aligns across 7 bases. The V gene end was trimmed by 5 bases and the J gene end by 5 bases; junction bases not matched to a gene: 5. Germline lookup yields CDR1 SGHAT and CDR2 FQNNGV. CDR3 length: 14 residues. CDR3 nucleotide sequence: TGTGCCAGCAGCCCCCAGACAGGGAATGAAAAACTGTTTTTT. Its translation: CASSPQTGNEKLFF.